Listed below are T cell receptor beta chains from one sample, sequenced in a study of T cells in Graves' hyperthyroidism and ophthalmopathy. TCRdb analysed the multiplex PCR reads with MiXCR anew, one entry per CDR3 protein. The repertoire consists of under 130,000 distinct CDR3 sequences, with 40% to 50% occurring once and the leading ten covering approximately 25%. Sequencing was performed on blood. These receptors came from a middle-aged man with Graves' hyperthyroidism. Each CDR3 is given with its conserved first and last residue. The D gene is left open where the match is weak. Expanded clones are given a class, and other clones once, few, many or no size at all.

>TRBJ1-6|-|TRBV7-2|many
TGTGCCAGCAGCGTACTCTTTGGGAATTCACCCCTCCACTTT
CASSVLFGNSPLHF
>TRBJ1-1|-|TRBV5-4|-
TGTACCGTACAGGGCGGGGGGGGTGAAGCTTTCTTT
CTVQGGGGEAFF
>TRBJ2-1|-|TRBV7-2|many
TGTGCCAGCAGCTTTCCCAGGGGGGCGAGGGGCAATGAGCAGTTCTTC
CASSFPRGARGNEQFF
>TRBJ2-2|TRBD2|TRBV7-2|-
TGTGCCAGCAGCCTACCGACTAGCGATACCGGGGAGCTGTTTTTT
CASSLPTSDTGELFF
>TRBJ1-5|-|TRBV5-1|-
TGCGCCAGCAGCTTGGATGGGGATCAGCCCCAGCATTTT
CASSLDGDQPQHF
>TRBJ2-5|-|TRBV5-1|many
TGCGCCAGCAGGGACGGGAAAGGAGAGACCCAGTACTTC
CASRDGKGETQYF
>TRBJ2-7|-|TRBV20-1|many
TGCAGTGTCCCAGGGCGCTACGAGCAGTACTTC
CSVPGRYEQYF
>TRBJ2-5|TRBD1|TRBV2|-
TGTGCCAGCAGTTTAATGGGTTCAGGGGGAGAGACCCAGTACTTC
CASSLMGSGGETQYF
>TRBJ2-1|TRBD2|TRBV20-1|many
TGCAGTGCTAGGGACCCTAGCGGGAGGAAGGATGAGCAGTTCTTC
CSARDPSGRKDEQFF
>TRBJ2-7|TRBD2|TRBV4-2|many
TGTGCCAGCAGCACGGGACTAGCGGGAACCTACGAGCAGTACTTC
CASSTGLAGTYEQYF
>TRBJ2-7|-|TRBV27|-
TGTGCCAGCAGTCAAGGTCCAGGTGGCTACGAGCAGTACTTC
CASSQGPGGYEQYF
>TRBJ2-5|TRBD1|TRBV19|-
TGTGCCAGTAGTGTGGGGACAGCTCAGCCCCAAGGTGACCAGTACTTC
CASSVGTAQPQGDQYF
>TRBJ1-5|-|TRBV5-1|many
TGCGCCAGCAGCTCAGCGGGACTTGATAATCAGCCCCAGCATTTT
CASSSAGLDNQPQHF
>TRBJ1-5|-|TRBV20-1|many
TGCAGTGCTAGTTCGAGGGGTAGCAATCAGCCCCAGCATTTT
CSASSRGSNQPQHF
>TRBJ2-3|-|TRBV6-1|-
TGTGCCAGCAGTGAAGATTTGTTGGGCGGGGCCCCCACAGATACGCAGTATTTT
CASSEDLLGGAPTDTQYF
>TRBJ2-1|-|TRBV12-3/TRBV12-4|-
TGTGCCAGCAGCCCCGCCTTCATGCTAGCGAATGAGCAGTTCTTC
CASSPAFMLANEQFF
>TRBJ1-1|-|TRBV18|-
TGTGCCAGCTCCGGGACACAGGCCCCTGAAGCTTTCTTT
CASSGTQAPEAFF
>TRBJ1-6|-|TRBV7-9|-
TGTGCCAGCAGGTTCGAGGGGAATTCACCCCTCCACTTT
CASRFEGNSPLHF
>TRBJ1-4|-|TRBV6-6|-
TGTGCCGGGCGAGGGACTAGCGGGAGGCTGGTTTTT
CAGRGTSGRLVF
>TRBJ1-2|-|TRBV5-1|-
TGCGCCAGCAGCTGGGAGGGATACTATGGCTACACCTTC
CASSWEGYYGYTF
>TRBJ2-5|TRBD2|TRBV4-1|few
TGCGCCAGCAGCCAAGATCCGGCCAGCGGGGGGGAGGGGGAGACCCAGTACTTC
CASSQDPASGGEGETQYF
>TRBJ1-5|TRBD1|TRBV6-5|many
TGTGCCAGCAGTCCAACAGGGGGGGGCAATCAGCCCCAGCATTTT
CASSPTGGGNQPQHF
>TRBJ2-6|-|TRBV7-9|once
TGTGCCAGCAGCTCCGCCGAGACAGGGAGGACTGAAGCTTTC
CASSSAETGRTEAF
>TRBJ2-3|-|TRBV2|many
TGTGCCAGCAACGGTCGCCCGGGGACAGATACGCAGTATTTT
CASNGRPGTDTQYF
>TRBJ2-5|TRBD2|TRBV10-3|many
TGTGCCATCAGAGAGGCTAGCGGGGGTGGGGCCCAGTACTTC
CAIREASGGGAQYF
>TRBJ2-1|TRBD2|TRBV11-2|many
TGTGCCAGCACTTTGCTAGCGGGGTATAATGAGCAGTTCTTC
CASTLLAGYNEQFF
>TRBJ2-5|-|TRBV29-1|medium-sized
TGCAGCGCTCAAGGCGTACAAGAGACCCAGTACTTC
CSAQGVQETQYF
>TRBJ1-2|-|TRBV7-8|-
TGTGCCAGCAGCGACGAGGGGTATGGCTACACCTTC
CASSDEGYGYTF
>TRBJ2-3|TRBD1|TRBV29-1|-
TGCAGCGTTGAAGATCCAACAGGGGGCACAGATACGCAGTATTTT
CSVEDPTGGTDTQYF
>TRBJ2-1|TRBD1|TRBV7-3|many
TGTGCCAGCAGCCGGGACAGCTACAATGAGCAGTTCTTC
CASSRDSYNEQFF
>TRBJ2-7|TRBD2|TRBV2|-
TGTGCCAGCAACGACCTCGGCGGGGGGGCCTACGAGCAGTACTTC
CASNDLGGGAYEQYF
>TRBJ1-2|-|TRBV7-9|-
TGTGCCAGCAGTTGGGGACGGGGTTATGGCTACACCTTC
CASSWGRGYGYTF
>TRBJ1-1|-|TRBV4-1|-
TGCGCCAGCAGCCAAGTTTCCGGATACAACACTGAAGCTTTCTTT
CASSQVSGYNTEAFF
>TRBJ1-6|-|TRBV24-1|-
TGTGCCACCAGTGATTTGGGGGCGGAGAATTCACCCCTCCACTTT
CATSDLGAENSPLHF
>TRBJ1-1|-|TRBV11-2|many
TGTGCCAGCAGCTTAGAGACAGGAGGGACTGAAGCTTTCTTT
CASSLETGGTEAFF
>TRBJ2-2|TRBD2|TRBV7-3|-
TGTGCCAGCAGCCCCTGGGGGGGGGAGGTGAACACCGGGGAGCTGTTTTTT
CASSPWGGEVNTGELFF
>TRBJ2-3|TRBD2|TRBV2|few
TGTGCCAGCAAGCGGGGGGGCCCAGATGAGCAGTATTTT
CASKRGGPDEQYF
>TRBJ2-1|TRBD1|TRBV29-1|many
TGCAGCGTCTCCCGGGACAGGGGATACAATGAGCAGTTCTTC
CSVSRDRGYNEQFF
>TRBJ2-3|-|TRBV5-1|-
TGCGCCAGCAGCCTGGGCCTCCAGGCTGTGAGCACAGATACGCAGTATTTT
CASSLGLQAVSTDTQYF
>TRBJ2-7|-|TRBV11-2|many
TGTGCCAGCAGCTTTGGACAGTCCTACGAGCAGTACTTC
CASSFGQSYEQYF
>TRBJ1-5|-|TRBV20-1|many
TGCAGTGCTGGAAAGGGGAATCAGCCCCAGCATTTT
CSAGKGNQPQHF
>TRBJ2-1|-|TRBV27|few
TGTGCCAGCAGACTCCCGGGAGCGGGCAATGAGCAGTTCTTC
CASRLPGAGNEQFF
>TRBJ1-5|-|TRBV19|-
TGTGCCAGTAGAATGACGGGGTCGCTTGGCAATCAGCCCCAGCATTTT
CASRMTGSLGNQPQHF
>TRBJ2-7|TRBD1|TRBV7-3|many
TGTGCCAGCAGCCTTTTACCGGGACAGGGGAACGAGCAGTACTTC
CASSLLPGQGNEQYF
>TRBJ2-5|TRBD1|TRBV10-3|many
TGTGCCATCAGTGAGTCGACGGGACAGGGAGAGACCCAGTACTTC
CAISESTGQGETQYF
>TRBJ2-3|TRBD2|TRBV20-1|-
TGCAGTGCTAGAGCCCTAGCGGGAGCGACAGATACGCAGTATTTT
CSARALAGATDTQYF
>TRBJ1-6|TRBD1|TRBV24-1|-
TGTGCCACCAGTCTGACAGGGTATAATTCACCCCTCCACTTT
CATSLTGYNSPLHF
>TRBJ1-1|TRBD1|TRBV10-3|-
TGTGCCATCAGCGTTGCCGGGACAGGGAACACTGAAGCTTTCTTT
CAISVAGTGNTEAFF
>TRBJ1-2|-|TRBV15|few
TGTGCCACCAGCAGAGGCCTGGGAGGAGACGGCTACACCTTC
CATSRGLGGDGYTF
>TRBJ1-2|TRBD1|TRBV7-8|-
TGTGCCAGCAGCTTATGGGACAGGGATAACTATGGCTACACCTTC
CASSLWDRDNYGYTF
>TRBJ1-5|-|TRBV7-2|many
TGTGCCAGCAGCCGGACCATCAATCAGCCCCAGCATTTT
CASSRTINQPQHF
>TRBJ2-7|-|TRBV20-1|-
TGCAGTGGGGCAGGGGCTACCTACGAGCAGTACTTC
CSGAGATYEQYF
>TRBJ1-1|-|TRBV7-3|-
TGTGCCAGCAGGCCGGGACGGGGCACTGAAGCTTTCTTT
CASRPGRGTEAFF